This TCR beta chain was recovered during a study of blood T cell repertoires in COVID-19. For the study at large: The United States, Italy and Spain were the sources of the acute and convalescent COVID-19 samples.

The count of this clone is one. Looked up from germline, CDR1 is DFQATT and CDR2 is SNEGSKA (reference sequence). V lost 3 bases to trimming and J lost 8 bases, with 16 bases between them. There are 14 residues in the CDR3. Assay used: immunoSEQ multiplex PCR; TCRdb lists only in-frame clones, some missing. The top ten hold 9.1% of the sample, which has under 250,000 clones, 65% to 90% seen once. The source is a woman aged 45 to 65 with acute COVID-19. The source material was PBMCs or T cells enriched from blood (not recorded which). The J gene is TRBJ1-4, the V gene TRBV20-1, with D uncertain. The CDR3 protein is CSASILRVEEKLFF. CDR3 bases: TGCAGTGCTAGTATCTTGAGGGTGGAAGAAAAACTGTTTTTT.